These 15 T cell receptor beta chains were sequenced from one sample in a study of post-analysis software for immune sequencing data. Unique molecular identifiers were carried by the TCR beta cDNA libraries. TCRdb independently ran MiXCR on the PCR reads; one entry per CDR3 protein. The data show about 170,000 distinct CDR3 sequences, approximately 30% seen once. No antigen has been identified for these receptors. Study results and limitations: Patients showed TRBV5-6, TRBV5-1 and TRBV20-1 among five TRBV segments more frequent than in controls.

Material for sequencing was blood. These receptors were obtained from a girl under 18 with multiple sclerosis.

As regards this clonotype: A much larger clone is a single base away; this may be a read error. The conserved closing phenylalanine or tryptophan is absent in this CDR3, likely reflecting a read error. The V and J genes are TRBV6-5 and TRBJ2-5; TRBD2 matches 10 bases. CDR1 is MNHEY, CDR2 SVGAGI, per germline. V lost 2 bases to trimming and J lost 4 bases; unmatched junction nucleotides: 7. The CDR3 runs 16 residues. DNA for the CDR3: TGTGCCAGCAGTTACCGCAGCGGGAGGGCCGGAGAGACCCAGTACCTC. Protein: CASSYRSGRAGETQYL.

This clonotype occurred once. The chain has TRBV5-1 and TRBJ2-3; 8 bases are a match to TRBD1. Germline CDR1 is SGHRS and CDR2 is YFSETQ. With 3 bases clipped from V and 2 bases from J, the junction kept 8 bases outside the gene matches. The CDR3 has 16 amino acids. CDR3 DNA: TGCGCCAGCAGCTCCCTGACAGGGGTTCCCACAGATACGCAGTATTTT. This gives the protein CASSSLTGVPTDTQYF. Complete variable domain (other parts from reference TRBV5-1 and TRBJ2-3): KAGVTQTPRYLIKTRGQQVTLSCSPISGHRSVSWYQQTPGQGLQFLFEYFSETQRNKGNFPGRFSGRQFSNSRSEMNVSTLELGDSALYLCASSSLTGVPTDTQYFGPGTRLTVL.

A word on this clonotype: A much larger clone sits a single nucleotide away, making a read error possible. Here the CDR3 omits its conserved ending phenylalanine or tryptophan, so a read error is the likely source. This chain links TRBV5-1 with TRBJ1-2; D is unclear. Germline CDR1 SGHRS, CDR2 YFSETQ. This CDR3 region has 14 residues. The ends were cut back, 2 bases at V and 6 bases at J, with 14 bases in the middle. CDR3 sequence: CASSFDNCRDGYTC. CDR3 sequence (DNA): TGCGCCAGCAGCTTCGATAATTGTAGGGATGGCTACACCTGC.

This clonotype appeared a few times. The chain uses TRBV27 and TRBJ2-7; D possibly corresponds to TRBD1 (7 bases). V lost 3 bases and J 5 bases, leaving 20 bases between the germline ends. The CDR3 runs to 16 residues. Germline V CDR1 and CDR2: MNHEY, SMNVEV (reference sequence). This chain's CDR3 is CASSFLRGTASNEQYF. The DNA of the CDR3 is TGTGCCAGCAGTTTCTTGCGCGGGACAGCGTCAAACGAGCAGTACTTC.

This clonotype has more than one count but fewer than ten. The V gene is TRBV28, the J gene TRBJ2-1; 8 nucleotides agree with TRBD1. V dropped 8 bases and J dropped 4; count of bases not matched to a gene: 13. The CDR3 spans 16 residues. CDR1 MDHEN and CDR2 SYDVKM come from the germline V gene. The CDR3: CASWALTGGTYNEQFF. CDR3 bases: TGTGCCAGCTGGGCCTTAACAGGGGGGACGTACAATGAGCAGTTCTTC.

As regards this clonotype: Just one base apart from a much larger clone, this may be a read error. The V and J genes are TRBV15 and TRBJ2-3; TRBD1 matches 9 bases. Germline assignment: CDR1 LNHNV and CDR2 YYDKDF (reference sequence). The CDR3 runs to 21 residues. V shed 5 bases, J shed 9 bases, and the junction held 30 bases outside the gene matches. This CDR3 is CATSSLPGTGLIESQRWTQYF. DNA for the CDR3: TGTGCCACCAGCTCCCTTCCGGGGACAGGGCTAATTGAGTCTCAGAGGTGGACGCAGTATTTT.

The sample holds many counts of this clonotype. The chain carries TRBV12-3 or TRBV12-4 and TRBJ2-1, with D unclear. This CDR3 spans 17 amino acids. V dropped 5 bases and J dropped 4 bases, with 21 bases sitting between them. This CDR3 reads CASSLHPDPLRYNEQFF. CDR3 coding DNA: TGTGCCAGCAGTCTCCACCCGGACCCCCTCCGTTACAATGAGCAGTTCTTC.

This clonotype was observed many times. This chain links TRBV12-3 or TRBV12-4 with TRBJ2-7, with D maybe TRBD1 (5 bases). V shed 2 bases and J shed 3 bases, with 5 bases lying between them. There are 12 residues in the CDR3. Here the CDR3 reads CASSLQGYEQYF. The DNA for the CDR3 is TGTGCCAGCAGTTTACAGGGCTACGAGCAGTACTTC.

There are many counts of this clonotype. The J gene is TRBJ1-1, the V gene TRBV29-1; no clear D. CDR3 size: 12 residues. V shed 4 bases and J shed 2 bases, with 8 bases lying between them. The germline V gene encodes CDR1 SQVTM and CDR2 ANQGSEA. The CDR3 region is CSVVPVNTEAFF. The CDR3 DNA sequence: TGCAGCGTTGTCCCGGTAAACACTGAAGCTTTCTTT.

For this clonotype: A much larger clone sits a single nucleotide away, making a read error possible. The gene calls are TRBV15 and TRBJ2-5; 10 bases are a match to TRBD2. CDR1 and CDR2 (germline): LNHNV, YYDKDF (reference sequence). V dropped 0 bases and J dropped 11; count of bases not matched to a gene: 21. CDR3 length: 19 amino acids. In DNA, the CDR3 is TGTGCCACCAGCAGAGATCTCCTCTCACGAGCGGGAGGGCCCAATGAGCAGTACTTC. Translating it yields CATSRDLLSRAGGPNEQYF.

A word on this clonotype: This may come from a read error, since a much larger clone is one base off. The chain employs TRBV4-1 and TRBJ1-1, with D uncertain. From germline, CDR1 is MGHRA and CDR2 YSYEKL. V gave up 5 bases and J gave up 9 bases, with 10 bases separating them. The CDR3 is 11 amino acids. The CDR3 sequence is CASSSRGKAFF. The CDR3 DNA follows: TGCGCCAGCAGCTCCCGGGGTAAAGCTTTCTTT.

The V and J genes are TRBV5-1 and TRBJ2-5, with D perhaps matching TRBD2 (7 bases). This CDR3 contains 14 residues. V was trimmed by 0 bases and J by 9 bases, leaving 15 bases between them. From germline, CDR1 is SGHRS and CDR2 YFSETQ. The CDR3 nucleotides are TGCGCCAGCAGCTTGGAACGAGGGGGGGAGGCCCAGTACTTC. Translation gives CASSLERGGEAQYF.

This clonotype has a count of ten or more. The chain recombines TRBV27 with TRBJ1-5; no definite D call. The V end was cut by 7 bases, the J end by 3 bases, with 19 bases between. This CDR3 spans 16 amino acids. Germline V lookup: CDR1 MNHEY, CDR2 SMNVEV (reference sequence). CDR3 protein: CASNFRDRVFNQPQHF. For the CDR3, the DNA is TGTGCCAGCAACTTCCGGGATAGAGTTTTCAATCAGCCCCAGCATTTT.

The chain couples TRBV14 to TRBJ2-5; D remains unclear. V lost 1 base and J lost 5, with 8 bases in between. This CDR3 is 13 amino acids long. The germline V gene has CDR1 SGHDN and CDR2 FVKESK. The CDR3 bases are TGTGCCAGCAGCCAAGGAAACCGGGAGACCCAGTACTTC. Amino acid sequence: CASSQGNRETQYF.

Concerning this clonotype itself: A much more abundant neighbour one base away suggests this may be a read error. This chain uses TRBV25-1 with TRBJ2-7, with unresolved D. CDR1 MGHDK and CDR2 SYGVNS come from the germline V gene. V was cut by 7 bases and J by 2 bases, with 6 bases left in between. This CDR3 has 11 residues. CDR3 DNA sequence: TGTGCCAGCACGAGCACCTACGAGCAGTACTTC. It yields the protein CASTSTYEQYF.